This TCR beta chain was documented in a study of blood T cell repertoires in COVID-19. Study details: Donors in the United States, Italy and Spain gave samples during acute or convalescent COVID-19. Nucleic acid was either cDNA or gDNA, and it came from T cells, B-cell-depleted T cells, or PBMCs.

From germline, CDR1 is SQVTM and CDR2 ANQGSEA. V lost 7 bases and J 0 bases, leaving 9 bases between the germline ends. This CDR3 has 12 residues. Original methodology: It was from reference gene primer amplification that nucleated cell counts were estimated. Here immunoSEQ multiplex PCR was the method, and the copy in TCRdb shows in-frame clones only, minus some. V and J calls and clone size are given by that table; D and trimming were obtained from the DNA. The data contain some 160,000 clones, 80% of them seen just once; the ten biggest clones take up about 5%. Sequenced sample: peripheral blood. The chain employs TRBV29-1 and TRBJ1-1, with D unresolved. The TCR comes from a woman in her 50s with acute or convalescent COVID-19. CDR3 coding DNA: TGCAGCGACCGTACTTTGAACACTGAAGCTTTCTTT. This sequence encodes CSDRTLNTEAFF.